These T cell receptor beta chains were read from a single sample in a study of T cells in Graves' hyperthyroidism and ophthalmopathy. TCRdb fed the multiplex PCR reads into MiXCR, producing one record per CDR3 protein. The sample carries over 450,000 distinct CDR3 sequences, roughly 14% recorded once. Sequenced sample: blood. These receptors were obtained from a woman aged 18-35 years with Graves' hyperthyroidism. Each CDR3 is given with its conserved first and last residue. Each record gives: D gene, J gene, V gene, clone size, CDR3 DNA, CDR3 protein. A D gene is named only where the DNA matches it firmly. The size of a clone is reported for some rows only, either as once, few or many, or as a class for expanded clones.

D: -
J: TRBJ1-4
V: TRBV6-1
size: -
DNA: TGTGCCGGACGTCAGGGGTGGGATGAAAAACTGTTTTTT
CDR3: CAGRQGWDEKLFF

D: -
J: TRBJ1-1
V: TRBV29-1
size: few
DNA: TGCAGCGGGGGAGACAGAGACAACGCTGAAGCTTTCTTT
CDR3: CSGGDRDNAEAFF

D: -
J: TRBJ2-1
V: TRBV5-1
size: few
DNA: TGCGCCAGCAGCTTGGGGGGATTGGACTACTCAAGCTCCTACAATGAGCAGTTCTTC
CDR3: CASSLGGLDYSSSYNEQFF

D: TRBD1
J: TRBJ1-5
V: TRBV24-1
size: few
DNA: TGTGCCACCAGTGATTCCCCGACAGGGGGCTTATCTAGCAATCAGCCCCAGCATTTT
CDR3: CATSDSPTGGLSSNQPQHF

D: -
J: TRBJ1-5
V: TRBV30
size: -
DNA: TGTGCCTGGAGTGTAGAGGATAATCAGCCCCAGCATTTT
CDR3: CAWSVEDNQPQHF

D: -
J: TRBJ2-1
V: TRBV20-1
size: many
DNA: TGCAGTGCTAAGAGTCCCCAGGATGAGCAGTTCTTC
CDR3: CSAKSPQDEQFF

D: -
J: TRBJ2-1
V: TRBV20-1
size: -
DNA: TGCAGTGCTAAAGCGCCGGGACGAGAAGCCGAGCAGTTCTTC
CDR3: CSAKAPGREAEQFF

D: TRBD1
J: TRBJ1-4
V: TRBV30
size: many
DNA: TGTGCCTGGAACAGGGGAGTTGAAAAACTGTTTTTT
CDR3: CAWNRGVEKLFF

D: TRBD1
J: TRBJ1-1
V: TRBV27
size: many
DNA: TGTGCCAGCAGTTTAGGGACAGACGGCACTGAAGCTTTCTTT
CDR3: CASSLGTDGTEAFF

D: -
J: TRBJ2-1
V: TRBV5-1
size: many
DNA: TGCGCCAGCACCCAGGGGAGCGTCAGCCCCAATGAGCAGTTCTTC
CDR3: CASTQGSVSPNEQFF

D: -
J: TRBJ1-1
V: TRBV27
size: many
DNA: TGTGCCAGCAGTTTATCGAAGGATATGAACACTGAAGCTTTCTTT
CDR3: CASSLSKDMNTEAFF

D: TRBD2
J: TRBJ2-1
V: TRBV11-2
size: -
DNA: TGTGCCAGCAGCTTTAGAAGGGGCACTAGCGGGAGCTTTGAGCAGTTCTTC
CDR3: CASSFRRGTSGSFEQFF

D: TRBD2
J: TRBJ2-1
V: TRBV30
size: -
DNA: TGTGCCCGGCAGGGACTAGCGGTATACAATGAGCAGTTCTTC
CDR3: CARQGLAVYNEQFF

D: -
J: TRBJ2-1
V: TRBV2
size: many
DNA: TGTGCCAGCAGTGAACAACGCGGGACGGACAATGAGCAGTTCTTC
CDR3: CASSEQRGTDNEQFF

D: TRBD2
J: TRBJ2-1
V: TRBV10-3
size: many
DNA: TGTGCCATCAGTGCATCCACTAGCGGGAGAGGTTACAATGAGCAGTTCTTC
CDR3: CAISASTSGRGYNEQFF

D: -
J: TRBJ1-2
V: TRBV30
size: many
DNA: TGTGCCTGGACGGCAGCGGTAGGCTACACCTTC
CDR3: CAWTAAVGYTF